The rows below give T cell receptor beta chains drawn from one sample of a study of response to subunit inactivated influenza vaccine. TCRdb re-called the RT-PCR reads with MiXCR, one entry per CDR3 protein. Of about 480,000 distinct CDR3 sequences in the sample, 10% to 11% are singletons; the top ten hold less than 15%. The specimen comprised PBMCs from blood, sampled roughly 6 weeks after vaccination. The receptors derive from a man in his fifties who received an inactivated influenza vaccine. The CDR3 runs from the conserved cysteine through the conserved F or W. A D gene is named only where the DNA matches it firmly. Clone size is given for some rows only: seen once, a few or many times, or a class if the clone is expanded.

d_gene: TRBD2; j_gene: TRBJ2-7; abundance: NA; v_gene: TRBV7-2; CDR3aa: CAGSLSGRPTYEQYF; CDR3nt: TGTGCCGGCAGCTTGAGCGGGAGGCCCACCTACGAGCAGTACTTC
d_gene: NA; j_gene: TRBJ1-6; abundance: NA; v_gene: TRBV19; CDR3aa: CASSMGVAPLHF; CDR3nt: TGTGCCAGTAGTATGGGAGTTGCACCCCTCCACTTT
d_gene: NA; j_gene: TRBJ2-3; abundance: NA; v_gene: TRBV6-1; CDR3aa: CASTRNPPGLGADTQSF; CDR3nt: TGTGCCAGCACCCGTAATCCCCCCGGGCTGGGAGCAGATACGCAGTCTTTT
d_gene: TRBD2; j_gene: TRBJ2-7; abundance: NA; v_gene: TRBV20-1; CDR3aa: CSAKLAGGPYEQYF; CDR3nt: TGCAGTGCCAAACTAGCGGGAGGACCATACGAGCAGTACTTC
d_gene: TRBD2; j_gene: TRBJ2-7; abundance: few; v_gene: TRBV11-2; CDR3aa: CAASRLAGAYEQYF; CDR3nt: TGTGCCGCGTCGCGGCTAGCGGGAGCCTACGAGCAGTACTTC
d_gene: NA; j_gene: TRBJ1-4; abundance: NA; v_gene: TRBV20-1; CDR3aa: CSAREPDEKLFF; CDR3nt: TGCAGTGCTAGAGAACCCGATGAAAAACTGTTTTTT
d_gene: NA; j_gene: TRBJ2-7; abundance: few; v_gene: TRBV20-1; CDR3aa: CSALGRDYEQYF; CDR3nt: TGCAGTGCATTAGGACGGGACTACGAGCAGTACTTC
d_gene: NA; j_gene: TRBJ1-6; abundance: few; v_gene: TRBV12-3/TRBV12-4; CDR3aa: CASSLSPSPLHF; CDR3nt: TGTGCCAGTTCCCTTTCCCCTTCACCCCTCCACTTT
d_gene: NA; j_gene: TRBJ2-2; abundance: few; v_gene: TRBV21-1; CDR3aa: CASSSKILGGAANTGELFF; CDR3nt: TGTGCCAGCAGCTCGAAAATCCTCGGGGGGGCCGCGAACACCGGGGAGCTGTTTTTT
d_gene: NA; j_gene: TRBJ2-5; abundance: NA; v_gene: TRBV5-1; CDR3aa: CASGSGQETQYF; CDR3nt: TGCGCCAGCGGCTCGGGACAAGAGACCCAGTACTTC
d_gene: TRBD1; j_gene: TRBJ2-5; abundance: many; v_gene: TRBV18; CDR3aa: CASSPGTGEETQYF; CDR3nt: TGTGCCAGCTCACCGGGGACAGGTGAAGAGACCCAGTACTTC
d_gene: NA; j_gene: TRBJ1-4; abundance: NA; v_gene: TRBV7-9; CDR3aa: CASSLSVATNEKLFF; CDR3nt: TGTGCCAGCAGCTTATCTGTCGCAACTAATGAAAAACTGTTTTTT
d_gene: NA; j_gene: TRBJ1-1; abundance: NA; v_gene: TRBV4-3; CDR3aa: CASSQDRSRAREAFF; CDR3nt: TGCGCCAGCAGCCAAGATCGGTCTCGAGCCCGGGAGGCTTTCTTT
d_gene: TRBD1; j_gene: TRBJ2-7; abundance: few; v_gene: TRBV15; CDR3aa: CATSRFSGTGRYEQYF; CDR3nt: TGTGCCACCAGCAGATTTTCCGGGACAGGTCGTTACGAGCAGTACTTC
d_gene: NA; j_gene: TRBJ2-7; abundance: NA; v_gene: TRBV9; CDR3aa: CASSGSGHPYEQYF; CDR3nt: TGTGCCAGCAGCGGCTCGGGACACCCCTACGAGCAGTACTTC
d_gene: NA; j_gene: TRBJ2-3; abundance: NA; v_gene: TRBV28; CDR3aa: CASERGFLITDTQYF; CDR3nt: TGTGCCTCCGAAAGAGGGTTCCTTATCACAGATACGCAGTATTTT
d_gene: NA; j_gene: TRBJ2-1; abundance: few; v_gene: TRBV20-1; CDR3aa: CSASSFSDSYNEQFF; CDR3nt: TGCAGTGCTAGTTCCTTCTCCGACTCCTACAATGAGCAGTTCTTC
d_gene: NA; j_gene: TRBJ2-6; abundance: NA; v_gene: TRBV5-1; CDR3aa: CASRGLGSGANVLTF; CDR3nt: TGCGCCAGCAGGGGACTTGGGTCTGGGGCCAACGTCCTGACTTTC
d_gene: NA; j_gene: TRBJ2-2; abundance: few; v_gene: TRBV28; CDR3aa: CASSSWSGELFF; CDR3nt: TGTGCCAGCAGTAGTTGGTCCGGGGAGCTGTTTTTT
d_gene: NA; j_gene: TRBJ2-3; abundance: NA; v_gene: TRBV2; CDR3aa: CTFCFSHLLTRGTDTQYF; CDR3nt: TGTACCTTCTGTTTCTCCCATCTGCTGACTAGGGGCACAGATACGCAGTATTTT
d_gene: NA; j_gene: TRBJ1-1; abundance: many; v_gene: TRBV11-2; CDR3aa: CASSLVPGTEAFF; CDR3nt: TGTGCCAGCAGCTTAGTCCCCGGGACTGAAGCTTTCTTT
d_gene: NA; j_gene: TRBJ2-5; abundance: many; v_gene: TRBV3-1; CDR3aa: CASSQVRGETQYF; CDR3nt: TGTGCCAGCAGCCAAGTCAGGGGAGAGACCCAGTACTTC
d_gene: NA; j_gene: TRBJ1-4; abundance: NA; v_gene: TRBV4-1; CDR3aa: CASSQDSTIGQGEKLFF; CDR3nt: TGCGCCAGCAGCCAAGATTCTACGATAGGGCAGGGTGAAAAACTGTTTTTT
d_gene: NA; j_gene: TRBJ2-2; abundance: few; v_gene: TRBV20-1; CDR3aa: CSARKGGGTGELFF; CDR3nt: TGCAGTGCTAGAAAGGGGGGTGGCACCGGGGAGCTGTTTTTT
d_gene: TRBD2; j_gene: TRBJ2-1; abundance: few; v_gene: TRBV7-2; CDR3aa: CASSLYSGLAGGEQFF; CDR3nt: TGTGCCAGCAGCTTGTACTCGGGACTAGCGGGGGGCGAGCAGTTCTTC
d_gene: NA; j_gene: TRBJ2-3; abundance: NA; v_gene: TRBV20-1; CDR3aa: CSASRQHTDTQYF; CDR3nt: TGCAGTGCTAGTCGACAGCACACAGATACGCAGTATTTT
d_gene: TRBD2; j_gene: TRBJ2-5; abundance: many; v_gene: TRBV4-2; CDR3aa: CASSLIAGGQETQYF; CDR3nt: TGTGCCAGCAGCCTGATAGCGGGGGGCCAAGAGACCCAGTACTTC
d_gene: TRBD2; j_gene: TRBJ2-1; abundance: NA; v_gene: TRBV28; CDR3aa: CASSFSGRIVSNEQFF; CDR3nt: TGTGCCAGCAGCTTTAGCGGGAGGATCGTCAGCAATGAGCAGTTCTTC
d_gene: NA; j_gene: TRBJ2-1; abundance: NA; v_gene: TRBV24-1; CDR3aa: CATSEGGGGSYNEQFF; CDR3nt: TGTGCCACCAGTGAAGGTGGAGGCGGCTCCTACAATGAGCAGTTCTTC
d_gene: NA; j_gene: TRBJ2-3; abundance: NA; v_gene: TRBV27; CDR3aa: CASSPVTVVGTDTQCF; CDR3nt: TGTGCCAGCAGTCCTGTGACAGTCGTTGGCACAGATACGCAGTGTTTT
d_gene: TRBD2; j_gene: TRBJ2-5; abundance: few; v_gene: TRBV7-9; CDR3aa: CASSTRTSTKYQETQYF; CDR3nt: TGTGCCAGCAGCACCCGGACTAGCACAAAGTACCAAGAGACCCAGTACTTC
d_gene: NA; j_gene: TRBJ1-1; abundance: NA; v_gene: TRBV3-1; CDR3aa: CASSPRGNEAFF; CDR3nt: TGTGCCAGCAGCCCCCGGGGGAATGAAGCTTTCTTT
d_gene: NA; j_gene: TRBJ2-5; abundance: NA; v_gene: TRBV7-2; CDR3aa: CASSFYAVSLGTQYF; CDR3nt: TGTGCCAGCAGCTTCTATGCTGTCAGCCTGGGGACCCAGTACTTC
d_gene: NA; j_gene: TRBJ1-1; abundance: NA; v_gene: TRBV20-1; CDR3aa: CSASDGIQMNTEAFF; CDR3nt: TGCAGTGCTAGCGACGGGATACAGATGAACACTGAAGCTTTCTTT
d_gene: TRBD2; j_gene: TRBJ2-1; abundance: NA; v_gene: TRBV12-3/TRBV12-4; CDR3aa: CSSTLGRAGANEQFF; CDR3nt: TGTTCCAGCACACTGGGACGAGCGGGAGCTAATGAGCAGTTCTTC
d_gene: NA; j_gene: TRBJ1-3; abundance: NA; v_gene: TRBV7-9; CDR3aa: CASRTDGNTIYF; CDR3nt: TGTGCCAGCAGGACAGATGGAAACACCATATATTTT
d_gene: NA; j_gene: TRBJ2-3; abundance: NA; v_gene: TRBV27; CDR3aa: CASRGINTDTQYF; CDR3nt: TGTGCCAGCCGGGGAATAAACACAGATACGCAGTATTTT
d_gene: NA; j_gene: TRBJ2-7; abundance: many; v_gene: TRBV20-1; CDR3aa: CSASRTRRNEQYF; CDR3nt: TGCAGTGCTAGTCGCACAAGGCGGAACGAGCAGTACTTC
d_gene: NA; j_gene: TRBJ2-5; abundance: NA; v_gene: TRBV29-1; CDR3aa: CSVERGGATQYF; CDR3nt: TGCAGCGTGGAAAGGGGGGGGGCGACCCAGTACTTC
d_gene: NA; j_gene: TRBJ2-5; abundance: many; v_gene: TRBV20-1; CDR3aa: CSARVLAQQETQYF; CDR3nt: TGCAGTGCCAGGGTTCTCGCCCAACAAGAGACCCAGTACTTC
d_gene: NA; j_gene: TRBJ2-1; abundance: NA; v_gene: TRBV20-1; CDR3aa: CSARTGSYNEQFF; CDR3nt: TGCAGTGCTAGGACAGGCTCCTACAATGAGCAGTTCTTC
d_gene: NA; j_gene: TRBJ1-2; abundance: few; v_gene: TRBV5-6; CDR3aa: CASSPTGNGVGYTF; CDR3nt: TGTGCCAGCAGCCCGACAGGCAACGGGGTGGGCTACACCTTC
d_gene: NA; j_gene: TRBJ1-5; abundance: NA; v_gene: TRBV6-1; CDR3aa: CASTDGAGWKQPQHF; CDR3nt: TGTGCCAGCACCGACGGTGCAGGTTGGAAGCAGCCCCAGCATTTT
d_gene: TRBD2; j_gene: TRBJ2-1; abundance: NA; v_gene: TRBV4-3; CDR3aa: CASSQDLHAGGGNEQFF; CDR3nt: TGCGCCAGCAGCCAAGATTTACACGCGGGAGGAGGTAATGAGCAGTTCTTC
d_gene: TRBD1; j_gene: TRBJ1-1; abundance: few; v_gene: TRBV6-2/TRBV6-3; CDR3aa: CASSYWGQLNTEAFF; CDR3nt: TGTGCCAGCAGTTACTGGGGACAGTTGAACACTGAAGCTTTCTTT
d_gene: NA; j_gene: TRBJ2-7; abundance: NA; v_gene: TRBV4-1; CDR3aa: CASSQDLEPDGTANEQYF; CDR3nt: TGCGCCAGCAGCCAAGATTTGGAGCCCGACGGGACGGCTAACGAGCAGTACTTC
d_gene: NA; j_gene: TRBJ1-4; abundance: NA; v_gene: TRBV12-3/TRBV12-4; CDR3aa: CASSYHRRGEKLFF; CDR3nt: TGTGCCAGCAGTTACCACAGGAGGGGGGAAAAACTGTTTTTT
d_gene: NA; j_gene: TRBJ1-1; abundance: NA; v_gene: TRBV7-9; CDR3aa: CASSLDSLSPFF; CDR3nt: TGTGCCAGCAGCTTAGATTCCCTCAGCCCTTTCTTT